This T cell receptor (beta chain) was documented in a study of radiotherapy plus CTLA-4 blockade in lung cancer. Study-level information: Among patients, under 20% showed objective responses, and around 30% had disease control. The study's findings and limits: Radiotherapy plus ipilimumab was followed by expansion in blood of tumor-derived TCR clones. Strongest reported response predictors: early blood clone changes and post-radiation interferon-beta.

Those with chemo-refractory metastatic non-small-cell lung cancer were treated with focal radiation combined with CTLA-4 blockade using ipilimumab. Note on this clone: What it binds is not known. Other DNA sequences in the sample encode the same CDR3.

Sequencing used immunoSEQ multiplex PCR; TCRdb keeps in-frame clones, though not all of them. The table includes 60,000 to 70,000 clones, around three quarters detected once. Unmatched junction bases numbered 10, after V lost 4 bases and J lost 7 bases. There are 14 residues in the CDR3. Germline assignment: CDR1 SGHRS and CDR2 YFSETQ. This sequence originates from a human donor with non-small cell lung cancer who had a complete response to radiotherapy plus ipilimumab. This chain uses TRBV5-1 with TRBJ2-5; 7 nucleotides match TRBD2. The sample consisted of peripheral blood, taken from a patient treated with radiotherapy plus ipilimumab. The CDR3 loop reads CASSPGLLEGTQYF. The CDR3 bases are TGCGCCAGCAGCCCGGGACTACTCGAGGGGACCCAGTACTTC.